The 14 T cell receptor beta chains reported below all come from one sample, sequenced in a study of T cell responses to AZD1222 COVID-19 vaccine. Here immunoSEQ multiplex PCR was the method, and the copy in TCRdb shows in-frame clones only, minus some. The table includes some 97,000 clones, roughly nine tenths detected once. This specimen consisted of peripheral blood, obtained on day 0 of AZD1222 vaccination. These receptors originate from an adult in good health.

This chain joins TRBV5-8 and TRBJ1-1, with a tentative D call TRBD1 (6 bases). Per germline, CDR1 SGHTS and CDR2 YDEGEE. There are 14 residues in the CDR3. The V end was cut by 0 bases, the J end by 5 bases, with 11 bases between. The CDR3 spells CASSLGQGWTEAFF. The CDR3 bases are TGTGCCAGCAGCTTGGGTCAGGGGTGGACTGAAGCTTTCTTT.

The chain combines TRBV24-1 with TRBJ2-1; TRBD1 agrees at 8 bases. Germline trimming cut 3 bases from V and 2 bases from J; bases unmatched to any gene: 8. The length of the CDR3 is 17 residues. CDR1 and CDR2 (germline): KGHDR, SFDVKD. The CDR3 nucleotides are TGTGCCACCAGTGATAAAAGCACAGGGGGAGCCTACAATGAGCAGTTCTTC. It specifies CATSDKSTGGAYNEQFF.

This clone was found a few times. The chain couples TRBV10-1 to TRBJ2-7; no definite D call. The CDR3 has 13 residues. V lost 4 bases and J 2 bases, leaving 9 bases between the germline ends. The germline V gene has CDR1 WNHNN and CDR2 SYGVQD (reference sequence). In DNA, the CDR3 is TGCGCCAGCAGTGGGAATACTACCTACGAGCAGTACTTC. Translating gives CASSGNTTYEQYF.

V and J are TRBV4-1 and TRBJ1-2; possible D gene TRBD1, 6 bases. V was cut by 1 base and J by 5 bases, with 11 bases left in between. The CDR3 spans 14 residues. Germline CDR1 and CDR2: MGHRA and YSYEKL. The CDR3 spells CASSQGGASYGYTF. DNA for the CDR3: TGCGCCAGCAGCCAAGGGGGGGCAAGTTATGGCTACACCTTC.

This chain uses TRBV19 with TRBJ1-4; D is uncertain. CDR3 length: 14 amino acids. Trimming pared 7 bases from V and 4 bases from J, leaving 13 bases between. The V gene's germline CDR1 is LNHDA and CDR2 SQIVND (reference sequence). The CDR3: CASTWTSDNEKLFF. Written as DNA, the CDR3 is TGTGCCAGTACCTGGACTAGTGATAATGAAAAACTGTTTTTT.

The chain has TRBV19 and TRBJ1-5; 9 bases fit TRBD1. CDR1 is LNHDA, CDR2 SQIVND, per germline (reference sequence). The CDR3 has 14 amino acids. Losses at the gene ends were 4 bases for V and 4 bases for J; bases not matched to a gene: 2. The CDR3 is CASSTGQGNQPQHF. CDR3 sequence (DNA): TGTGCCAGTAGTACCGGACAGGGGAATCAGCCCCAGCATTTT.

The chain uses TRBV28 and TRBJ2-7; 9 nucleotides match TRBD1. CDR3 size: 14 residues. In germline, CDR1 is MDHEN, CDR2 SYDVKM. V dropped 6 bases and J dropped 3; count of bases not matched to a gene: 6. CDR3 DNA: TGTGCCAGCAGATCTACGGGACAGGGCTACGAGCAGTACTTC. Translation gives CASRSTGQGYEQYF.

V usage is TRBV28 and J usage is TRBJ1-5; tentatively, D is TRBD1 (6 bases). This CDR3 comprises 14 residues. CDR1 and CDR2 (germline): MDHEN, SYDVKM. V lost 6 bases and J lost 6, with 15 bases in between. The CDR3 spells CASRRTAPGQPQHF. CDR3 sequence (DNA): TGTGCCAGCAGACGGACAGCCCCCGGTCAGCCCCAGCATTTT.

J is TRBJ2-7 and V is TRBV5-3, with TRBD2 identical over 8 bases. TRBV5-3 is labeled an ORF, and its function is uncertain. The CDR3 runs 15 residues. With 3 bases clipped from V and 0 bases from J, the junction kept 5 bases outside the gene matches. CDR3 residues: CARSSISGSSYEQYF. CDR3 in DNA: TGTGCCAGAAGCTCTATCAGCGGGAGCTCCTACGAGCAGTACTTC.

The rearrangement uses TRBV28 and TRBJ2-7, with a tentative D call TRBD2 (7 bases). Germline V gene data show CDR1 as MDHEN and CDR2 as SYDVKM. The V and J ends lost 7 bases and 3 bases respectively, with 19 bases between them. This CDR3 region has 15 residues. CDR3 loop: CASTIGGGLVYEQYF. CDR3 nucleotide sequence: TGTGCCAGCACCATAGGGGGGGGGCTAGTCTACGAGCAGTACTTC.

The chain has TRBV30 and TRBJ2-7; the D gene is possibly TRBD2 (5 bases). The CDR3 length is 15 residues. Germline values: CDR1 GTSNPN, CDR2 SVGIG (reference sequence). The V end lost 3 bases, the J end lost 0 bases, and 15 bases lay between the germline ends. The CDR3 reads CAWSPPSGISYEQYF. The CDR3 DNA is TGTGCCTGGAGCCCCCCCTCGGGGATCTCCTACGAGCAGTACTTC.

V usage is TRBV5-1 and J usage is TRBJ2-3; TRBD2 matches at 7 bases. V shed 5 bases and J 0 bases; nucleotides not matched to a gene: 6. From germline, CDR1 is SGHRS and CDR2 YFSETQ. This CDR3 contains 15 residues. The CDR3: CASRGLAASTDTQYF. The CDR3 nucleotides are TGCGCCAGCAGGGGTCTAGCGGCAAGCACAGATACGCAGTATTTT.

The chain links TRBV7-3 to TRBJ1-1; D remains unclear. The CDR3 loop spans 13 amino acids. The V end lost 3 bases, the J end lost 0 bases, and 5 bases lay between the germline ends. The germline CDR1 and CDR2 sequences are SGHTA and FQGTGA. CDR3 bases: TGTGCCAGCAGCTTGACGGTGAACACTGAAGCTTTCTTT. Translated: CASSLTVNTEAFF. The full variable domain, completed using reference TRBV7-3 and TRBJ1-1, is GAGVSQTPSNKVTEKGKYVELRCDPISGHTALYWYRQSLGQGPEFLIYFQGTGAADDSGLPNDRFFAVRPEGSVSTLKIQRTERGDSAVYLCASSLTVNTEAFFGQGTRLTVV.

This chain uses TRBV10-3 with TRBJ1-6, with no clear D. The CDR3 contains 16 residues. The V end lost 6 bases, the J end lost 0 bases, and 12 bases lay between the germline ends. Germline V gene sequence: CDR1 ENHRY, CDR2 SYGVKD. This chain's CDR3 is CAIRAGGSSYNSPLHF. The CDR3 DNA follows: TGTGCCATCAGGGCCGGCGGAAGCTCCTATAATTCACCCCTCCACTTT.